This passage covers 28 T cell receptor beta chains from one sample sequenced in a study of shared clonotypes between healthy human individuals. CD45RO-negative cells were positively selected for CCR7, leaving out terminally differentiated effector memory CD45RA+ cells. TCRdb's copy holds only in-frame clones and misses some; the assay was immunoSEQ multiplex PCR. The data show more than 2 million clones, about 95% seen once. Sequencing was done on a sample of naive CD8+ T cells sorted from blood. The origin of the receptors is a man aged 18 to 29 in good health.

The chain combines TRBV7-9 with TRBJ2-3, with 7 bases matching TRBD2. CDR3 size: 14 residues. The germline gives CDR1 SEHNR, CDR2 FQNEAQ (reference sequence). Trimming removed 4 bases from V and 3 bases from J; junction bases left unmatched: 4. In DNA, the CDR3 is TGTGCCAGCAGCTGGGGCGGGAGTACAGATACGCAGTATTTT. This sequence encodes CASSWGGSTDTQYF. The whole variable domain, filled in from reference TRBV7-9 and TRBJ2-3, reads DTGVSQNPRHKITKRGQNVTFRCDPISEHNRLYWYRQTLGQGPEFLTYFQNEAQLEKSRLLSDRFSAERPKGSFSTLEIQRTEQGDSAMYLCASSWGGSTDTQYFGPGTRLTVL.

This clone was seen just once. The chain couples TRBV6-5 to TRBJ1-2; 8 bases fit TRBD1. Germline V CDR1 and CDR2: MNHEY, SVGAGI. Trimming at V came to 0 bases and at J to 8 bases, leaving 11 bases not matched to a gene. The CDR3 covers 16 residues. In nucleotides, the CDR3 is TGTGCCAGCAGTTACTCGAAGCGGACAGGGTTGTACGGCTACACCTTC. Its translation: CASSYSKRTGLYGYTF.

V is TRBV25-1 and J is TRBJ2-5, with TRBD1 matching over 9 bases. V was clipped by 3 bases and J by 5 bases; unmatched bases: 10. Per germline, CDR1 MGHDK and CDR2 SYGVNS. The CDR3 length is 16 residues. CDR3 amino acids: CASSETGTGIKETQYF. CDR3 nucleotides: TGTGCCAGCAGTGAGACCGGGACAGGGATAAAGGAGACCCAGTACTTC.

V gene TRBV5-4 combines with J gene TRBJ2-6; TRBD1 agrees at 10 bases. Germline CDR1 SGHNT, CDR2 YYREEE (reference sequence). Trimming cost V 4 bases and J 1 base; bases outside gene matches: 8. The length of the CDR3 is 18 residues. The CDR3 nucleotides read TGTGCCAGCAGCGAACCCGGGACAGGGGTATCTGGGGCCAACGTCCTGACTTTC. It yields the protein CASSEPGTGVSGANVLTF.

The chain has TRBV11-2 and TRBJ2-7; TRBD1 agrees at 10 bases. The CDR3 runs to 15 residues. With 5 bases clipped from V and 3 bases from J, the junction kept 7 bases outside the gene matches. Germline-derived CDR1 and CDR2 are SGHAT and FQNNGV. The CDR3 loop reads CASSPRDRGRYEQYF. The CDR3 DNA sequence: TGTGCCAGCAGCCCCCGGGACAGGGGCCGCTACGAGCAGTACTTC.

The rearrangement joins TRBV9 to TRBJ2-4; 8 nucleotides agree with TRBD1. CDR1 SGDLS and CDR2 YYNGEE come from the germline V gene. Trimming cost V 0 bases and J 9 bases; bases outside gene matches: 8. The length of the CDR3 is 15 residues. In nucleotides, the CDR3 is TGTGCCAGCAGCGTAGAAGACAGGGGATTTGGCATTCAGTACTTC. It translates to CASSVEDRGFGIQYF.

This chain connects TRBV28 to TRBJ1-4, with TRBD1 matching 12 bases. The CDR3 totals 14 residues. Trimming took 6 bases from V and 10 from J; bases not matched to a gene: 6. Germline V gives CDR1 MDHEN, CDR2 SYDVKM. CDR3: CASSGTGGRVKLFF. CDR3 DNA sequence: TGTGCCAGCAGCGGGACAGGGGGCAGGGTAAAACTGTTTTTT.

In regard to this clone: A read error is possible here, since a much larger clone lies one base away. The chain carries TRBV2 and TRBJ1-5, with D unclear. This CDR3 has 13 residues. CDR1 and CDR2 from the germline V gene are SNHLY and FYNNEI. CDR3 sequence (DNA): TGTGCCAGCAGTTCCGGGTTATATCAGCCCAAGCATTTT. Its translation: CASSSGLYQPKHF. The full variable domain, rest sourced from reference TRBV2 and TRBJ1-5, is EPEVTQTPSHQVTQMGQEVILRCVPISNHLYFYWYRQILGQKVEFLVSFYNNEISEKSEIFDDQFSVERPDGSNFTLKIRSTKLEDSAMYFCASSSGLYQPKHFGDGTRLSIL.

The CDR3 DNA is TGTGCCAGCAGTTACGGCGGGGGGGCTACAGATACGCAGTATTTT. Its protein is CASSYGGGATDTQYF. The chain joins TRBV6-5 to TRBJ2-3; 9 bases align to TRBD2. The germline CDR1 and CDR2 sequences are MNHEY and SVGAGI. The J segment lost 3 bases and the V segment lost 2 bases, leaving 3 bases of the junction unmatched. This CDR3 region has 15 residues.

The chain joins TRBV4-1 to TRBJ2-7; 7 bases match TRBD2. Germline V gene lookup returns CDR1 MGHRA and CDR2 YSYEKL. The CDR3 runs 14 residues. With V trimmed by 5 bases and J by 2 bases, 6 bases remained unmatched. The CDR3 sequence: CASSTRTRAYEQYF. The CDR3 region has the DNA TGCGCCAGCAGCACTCGGACTAGGGCCTACGAGCAGTACTTC.

This chain connects TRBV7-8 to TRBJ2-2, with 11 bases aligning to TRBD1. Germline-derived CDR1 and CDR2 are SGHVS and FQNEAQ. This CDR3 has 16 amino acids. V was clipped by 2 bases and J by 6 bases; unmatched bases: 5. The CDR3 sequence: CASSLMGQGVSGELFF. The CDR3, as DNA: TGTGCCAGCAGCTTAATGGGACAGGGGGTCTCCGGGGAGCTGTTTTTT.

CDR3: CASSGDSYTGELFF. The CDR3 nucleotides are TGTGCCAGCAGTGGGGACAGTTACACCGGGGAGCTGTTTTTT. The V call is TRBV6-6, the J call TRBJ2-2; TRBD1 aligns across 7 bases. V lost 5 bases, J lost 3 bases, and 3 bases stayed unmatched. CDR3 length equals 14 residues. Germline V lookup: CDR1 MNHNY, CDR2 SVGAGI (reference sequence).

The gene calls are TRBV11-2 and TRBJ2-2, with 7 positions matching TRBD2. This CDR3 comprises 15 residues. CDR1 is SGHAT and CDR2 is FQNNGV in the germline V gene. V lost 5 bases to trimming and J lost 5 bases; unmatched junction nucleotides: 8. The CDR3 sequence is CASSPGGLLTGELFF. The CDR3 DNA follows: TGTGCCAGCAGCCCGGGGGGACTTCTTACCGGGGAGCTGTTTTTT.

The CDR3, as DNA: TGTGCCAGCAGTTTGGGGAGGGGGAGCGATGGCTACACCTTC. It specifies CASSLGRGSDGYTF. The chain couples TRBV28 to TRBJ1-2; tentative D call: TRBD1 (6 bases). In germline, CDR1 is MDHEN, CDR2 SYDVKM. The length of the CDR3 is 14 residues. Trimming left V 3 bases short and J 6 bases short, with 14 bases between.

With regard to this clone: Other nucleotide sequences in the sample specify the same CDR3. This chain uses TRBV27 with TRBJ1-6, with D unclear. This CDR3 contains 13 residues. Looked up from germline, CDR1 is MNHEY and CDR2 is SMNVEV (reference sequence). Trimming stripped 2 bases from V and 7 bases from J, with 6 bases between. The CDR3 region is CASSLGYNSPLHF. The CDR3 nucleotides are TGTGCCAGCAGTTTAGGGTACAATTCACCCCTCCACTTT.

The rearrangement links TRBV27 to TRBJ1-5, with a tentative D call TRBD1 (6 bases). Germline V lookup: CDR1 MNHEY, CDR2 SMNVEV (reference sequence). V shed 7 bases and J shed 4 bases, with 14 bases lying between them. CDR3 length: 14 residues. The chain's CDR3 is CASTETGSNQPQHF. CDR3 bases: TGTGCCAGCACCGAAACAGGGTCAAATCAGCCCCAGCATTTT.

The chain employs TRBV7-9 and TRBJ2-1; D might be TRBD2 (6 bases). Trimming took off 1 base at V and 13 bases at J, with 11 bases between the two ends. Germline CDR1 SEHNR, CDR2 FQNEAQ (reference sequence). CDR3 length equals 12 residues. Here the CDR3 DNA reads TGTGCCAGCAGCTTAGAGGGAGCGGGTCAGTTCTTC. Amino acid sequence: CASSLEGAGQFF.

The sample holds one count of this clone. The rearrangement joins TRBV27 to TRBJ2-7; D unclear. V lost 2 bases and J lost 2, with 10 bases in between. The germline gives CDR1 MNHEY, CDR2 SMNVEV (reference sequence). This CDR3 spans 14 amino acids. In DNA, the CDR3 is TGTGCCAGCAGTTTAGCGGACGGAGCCTACGAGCAGTACTTC. It encodes CASSLADGAYEQYF.

V usage is TRBV4-3 and J usage is TRBJ1-4, with D hard to call. V was trimmed by 2 bases and J by 4 bases, leaving 8 bases between them. The CDR3 has 14 residues. CDR1 is LGHNA, CDR2 YSLEER, per germline. CDR3 region: CASSQLGRNEKLFF. As DNA, the CDR3 is TGCGCCAGCAGCCAATTGGGCCGTAATGAAAAACTGTTTTTT.

The gene calls are TRBV29-1 and TRBJ2-7, with a weak D call TRBD2 (5 bases). CDR1 is SQVTM, CDR2 ANQGSEA, per germline. This CDR3 comprises 14 residues. V lost 6 bases, J lost 2 bases, and 17 bases lay in between. CDR3 sequence: CSVGPASGTYEQYF. CDR3 sequence (DNA): TGCAGCGTCGGGCCGGCCTCGGGGACCTACGAGCAGTACTTC.

J is TRBJ2-2 and V is TRBV19; 12 bases are shared with TRBD2. Trimming at V came to 6 bases and at J to 5 bases, leaving 4 bases not matched to a gene. The CDR3 has 15 amino acids. CDR1 and CDR2 from the germline V gene are LNHDA and SQIVND (reference sequence). CDR3 amino acids: CASRLLAGGTGELFF. DNA for the CDR3: TGTGCCAGTAGGTTACTAGCGGGAGGTACCGGGGAGCTGTTTTTT.

The chain recombines TRBV2 with TRBJ2-1; D may correspond to TRBD1 or TRBD2 (5 bases each). Germline V gives CDR1 SNHLY, CDR2 FYNNEI. The CDR3 has 18 amino acids. Trimming removed 3 bases from V and 0 bases from J, with 18 bases in between. The CDR3, as DNA: TGTGCCAGCAGTGAGCCCCGGGACGAGACGAGCTCCTACAATGAGCAGTTCTTC. It translates to CASSEPRDETSSYNEQFF.

This chain connects TRBV15 to TRBJ1-5; no clear D gene. Trimming removed 4 bases from V and 0 bases from J, with 7 bases in between. CDR3 size: 14 residues. Per germline, CDR1 LNHNV and CDR2 YYDKDF (reference sequence). CDR3 loop: CATSTANSNQPQHF. CDR3 sequence (DNA): TGTGCCACCAGCACCGCGAATAGCAATCAGCCCCAGCATTTT.

About this clone: This same CDR3 is encoded by further DNA sequences in the sample. The V gene is TRBV7-9, the J gene TRBJ2-2, with D unresolved. V lost 1 base to trimming and J lost 5 bases, with 5 bases between them. CDR3 length equals 13 residues. Germline lookup yields CDR1 SEHNR and CDR2 FQNEAQ (reference sequence). Here the CDR3 reads CASSLGGTGELFF. The CDR3 DNA reads as TGTGCCAGCAGCTTAGGGGGTACCGGGGAGCTGTTTTTT.

The CDR3: CASSQDQQVLNTEAFF. The DNA for the CDR3 is TGCGCCAGCAGCCAAGATCAACAGGTCCTGAACACTGAAGCTTTCTTT. The chain recombines TRBV4-1 with TRBJ1-1, with TRBD1 as a possible D gene (5 bases). The CDR3 runs 16 residues. V lost 0 bases, J lost 0 bases, and 11 bases lay in between. Germline values: CDR1 MGHRA, CDR2 YSYEKL.

V and J are TRBV9 and TRBJ2-7; 7 bases are shared with TRBD1. This CDR3 comprises 15 residues. Germline CDR1 SGDLS, CDR2 YYNGEE. V shed 3 bases and J 2 bases; nucleotides not matched to a gene: 8. This CDR3 is CASSATPGTAYEQYF. The DNA for the CDR3 is TGTGCCAGCAGCGCTACCCCCGGGACAGCCTACGAGCAGTACTTC.

J is TRBJ1-5 and V is TRBV7-8; no firm D call. Germline CDR1 is SGHVS and CDR2 is FQNEAQ. The CDR3 is made up of 13 amino acids. Between the trimmed V and J ends, which lost 1 base and 6 bases, there was a span of 7 bases. CDR3 amino acids: CASSLGGSQPQHF. The DNA for the CDR3 is TGTGCCAGCAGCTTAGGAGGGTCTCAGCCCCAGCATTTT. Complete variable domain (other parts from reference TRBV7-8 and TRBJ1-5): GAGVSQSPRYKVAKRGQDVALRCDPISGHVSLFWYQQALGQGPEFLTYFQNEAQLDKSGLPSDRFFAERPEGSVSTLKIQRTQQEDSAVYLCASSLGGSQPQHFGDGTRLSIL.

This chain uses TRBV11-2 with TRBJ2-7; the D call may be TRBD1 or TRBD2 (5 bases each). The germline V gene encodes CDR1 SGHAT and CDR2 FQNNGV. Trimming stripped 2 bases from V and 5 bases from J, with 10 bases between. The CDR3 covers 13 residues. The CDR3 DNA is TGTGCCAGCAGCTTATTGAGGGGCCACGAGCAGTACTTC. Residues: CASSLLRGHEQYF.